This T cell receptor (beta chain) was retrieved from a study of response to subunit inactivated influenza vaccine. Notes on the study in general: Authors suggested each seasonal flu vaccination may recruit only limited numbers of new T cells.

The germline CDR1 and CDR2 sequences are SQVTM and ANQGSEA. This CDR3 contains 14 residues. V was pared by 8 bases and J by 4 bases, with 20 bases between. TCRdb passed the RT-PCR reads through MiXCR, listing each CDR3 protein once. Found here are 860,000 or so distinct CDR3 sequences, about 20% of them singletons; the top ten hold 10%. Of note for this clonotype: What it binds is unknown.

Sequencing was performed on PBMCs from blood, taken 5 days after vaccination. The chain recombines TRBV29-1 with TRBJ2-5, with D possibly TRBD2 on 6 matching bases. The TCR was taken from a man aged 50-60 years who received an inactivated influenza vaccine. The DNA of the CDR3 is TGCAGCACTGGTATGGGCGGGGCCGGAGAGACCCAGTACTTC. Protein: CSTGMGGAGETQYF.